The TCR beta chain described here comes from a study of T-cell reconstitution after alpha-beta-depleted transplantation in children. Unique molecular identifiers were incorporated into the prepared TCRbeta library. TCRdb reprocessed the PCR reads via MiXCR and lists one record per CDR3 protein. The sample has roughly 300,000 distinct CDR3 sequences, 10% seen once. J gave up 6 bases and V 3 bases, and 7 bases lay outside the gene matches. The CDR3 consists of 14 residues. The chain is built from TRBV12-3 or TRBV12-4 and TRBJ1-2, with 7 bases that match TRBD1. The TCR was taken from a human donor who donated a stem cell graft to a child with acute lymphoblastic leukemia. The material was PBMCs from the stem cell graft donor, obtained from the stem cell graft. CDR3 protein: CASSFGAGGNGYTF. DNA for the CDR3: TGTGCCAGCAGTTTCGGGGCAGGGGGGAATGGCTACACCTTC.